Sequencing of this TCR beta chain was carried out in a study of identical twins. This CDR3 is built from 12 residues. Germline lookup yields CDR1 LGHDT and CDR2 YNNKEL (reference sequence). The V end lost 4 bases, the J end lost 5 bases, and 9 bases lay between the germline ends. This clonotype has more than one count but fewer than ten. In TCRdb, the 5' RACE reads were re-called with MiXCR into one record per CDR3 protein. The repertoire holds 300,000 or so distinct CDR3 sequences, with roughly 9% as singletons. The same sample was also studied in work on yellow fever vaccine responses in identical twins. According to that study: Reportedly, the response of twins' T cells to the vaccine seemed partly convergent, partly personalized.

The sequenced sample consisted of CD8+ T cells sorted from blood. This chain joins TRBV3-1 and TRBJ2-7; no reliable D call. The receptor comes from a woman aged 18-29 years in good health. The CDR3 nucleotides read TGTGCCAGCAGCCTCGCAGCCCACGAGCAGTACTTC. It specifies CASSLAAHEQYF.